This is a list of T cell receptor beta chains from one sample in a study of shared clonotypes between healthy human individuals. The protocol was immunoSEQ multiplex PCR, while the TCRdb copy is restricted to in-frame clones and leaves out a portion. The sample includes 2 million to 3 million clones, 80% to 95% seen only once; the top ten take roughly 0.39%. The specimen sequenced was naive CD4+ T cells from PBMCs. These receptors came from a man younger than 30 in good health. Some clones in this sample may be carry-over from other donors' samples. CDR3s include the opening cysteine and the closing phenylalanine or tryptophan. A D gene is named only where the DNA matches it firmly. Clone size appears in some rows only: once, few, many, or a class for an expanded clone.

size	D	J	V	CDR3	DNA
once	TRBD2	TRBJ2-1	TRBV27	CASRTPSGSSYNEQFF	TGTGCCAGCAGGACTCCTAGCGGGAGTTCCTACAATGAGCAGTTCTTC
-	-	TRBJ1-2	TRBV6-1	CASRSRGGYTF	TGTGCCAGCAGATCCCGGGGTGGCTACACCTTC
-	-	TRBJ2-1	TRBV7-9	CASSPGGGLARAYHLQFF	TGTGCCAGCAGCCCCGGAGGGGGCTTAGCTAGGGCGTATCATTTACAGTTCTTC
-	-	TRBJ2-2	TRBV5-4	CASSPSPGELFF	TGTGCCAGCAGCCCCTCACCCGGGGAGCTGTTTTTT
-	TRBD2	TRBJ2-1	TRBV11-3	CASSSRGLAGVYNEQFF	TGTGCCAGCAGCTCGAGAGGACTAGCGGGGGTATACAATGAGCAGTTCTTC
-	TRBD2	TRBJ2-1	TRBV4-1	CASSQGRLAGDHRGSYNEQFF	TGCGCCAGCAGCCAAGGTAGATTAGCGGGCGACCATAGGGGCTCCTACAATGAGCAGTTCTTC
-	-	TRBJ2-7	TRBV6-5	CASSWRPWDEQYF	TGTGCCAGCAGTTGGCGACCTTGGGATGAGCAGTACTTC
-	-	TRBJ2-1	TRBV27	CASSFPRTGYNEQFF	TGTGCCAGCAGTTTCCCACGGACTGGGTACAATGAGCAGTTCTTC
-	-	TRBJ1-4	TRBV5-4	CASSLGLENEKLFF	TGTGCCAGCAGCTTGGGGTTGGAAAATGAAAAACTGTTTTTT
-	-	TRBJ1-3	TRBV18	CASSLLRDSHTIYF	TGTGCCAGCTCACTTCTCAGGGATAGCCACACCATATATTTT
-	TRBD2	TRBJ2-1	TRBV7-3	CASTSGSYNEQFF	TGTGCCAGCACTAGCGGTTCCTACAATGAGCAGTTCTTC
once	-	TRBJ2-1	TRBV28	CASSFDGGSYNEQFF	TGTGCCAGCAGTTTCGATGGAGGTAGCTACAATGAGCAGTTCTTC
-	TRBD2	TRBJ2-3	TRBV9	CASSPRAGDTDTQYF	TGTGCCAGCAGCCCTCGAGCGGGGGACACAGATACGCAGTATTTT
-	TRBD2	TRBJ2-7	TRBV9	CASSVLAGGPSYEQYF	TGTGCCAGCAGCGTACTAGCGGGAGGGCCGTCCTACGAGCAGTACTTC
-	-	TRBJ2-1	TRBV30	CASRVKVLRYNEQFF	TGTGCCTCGAGGGTTAAGGTTTTACGGTACAATGAGCAGTTCTTC
-	-	TRBJ1-5	TRBV7-2	CASRSTGGNQPQHF	TGTGCCAGCAGGTCGACGGGGGGCAATCAGCCCCAGCATTTT
-	TRBD2	TRBJ2-5	TRBV30	CAWSQRYGTSGILTQYF	TGTGCCTGGAGTCAACGGTACGGGACTAGCGGGATTCTAACCCAGTACTTC
-	TRBD1	TRBJ1-5	TRBV28	CASSRDRGLSNQPQHF	TGTGCCAGCAGCCGGGACAGGGGGCTTAGCAATCAGCCCCAGCATTTT
-	TRBD2	TRBJ2-1	TRBV25-1	CASSAPGGVYNEQFF	TGTGCCAGCAGTGCACCCGGGGGGGTATACAATGAGCAGTTCTTC
-	TRBD2	TRBJ2-5	TRBV7-8	CASSLGLAGGLTQYF	TGTGCCAGCAGCCTTGGACTAGCGGGAGGTTTGACCCAGTACTTC
-	-	TRBJ2-3	TRBV5-1	CASSPDTHTDTQYF	TGCGCCAGCAGCCCAGACACACACACAGATACGCAGTATTTT
-	TRBD1	TRBJ2-2	TRBV25-1	CASSLDRTNTGELFF	TGTGCCAGCAGCCTGGACAGGACGAACACCGGGGAGCTGTTTTTT
-	TRBD1	TRBJ2-7	TRBV5-1	CASSPRTGGKQYF	TGCGCCAGCAGCCCCAGGACAGGGGGGAAGCAGTACTTC
-	TRBD2	TRBJ2-7	TRBV9	CASSKGPSGRTAYEQYF	TGTGCCAGCAGCAAGGGCCCTAGCGGGAGGACAGCCTACGAGCAGTACTTC
-	TRBD2	TRBJ2-1	TRBV5-4	CASSLGPQVTSGDEQFF	TGTGCCAGCAGCTTAGGACCCCAAGTGACTAGCGGGGATGAGCAGTTCTTC
-	TRBD1	TRBJ1-2	TRBV4-3	CASSQLGQGGGYTF	TGCGCCAGCAGCCAATTAGGACAGGGGGGTGGCTACACCTTC
few	TRBD1	TRBJ1-1	TRBV29-1	CSVVRSGRGSTEAFF	TGCAGCGTTGTTCGTTCGGGCAGGGGGTCTACTGAAGCTTTCTTT
-	-	TRBJ2-2	TRBV5-1	CASQQFPRVGELFF	TGCGCCAGCCAGCAATTCCCCCGGGTGGGGGAGCTGTTTTTT
-	-	TRBJ2-7	TRBV28	CASSATVGSGKTYEQYF	TGTGCCAGCAGTGCGACCGTAGGGAGCGGAAAAACCTACGAGCAGTACTTC
-	TRBD2	TRBJ2-1	TRBV14	CASSQDRGGYNEQFF	TGTGCCAGCAGCCAAGACCGGGGGGGATACAATGAGCAGTTCTTC
-	-	TRBJ2-7	TRBV19	CASSVTRTELAHEQYF	TGTGCCAGTAGTGTCACCCGGACGGAGCTAGCCCACGAGCAGTACTTC
few	-	TRBJ1-1	TRBV2	CASIGRQTKGVAFF	TGTGCCAGCATAGGACGACAGACCAAAGGGGTAGCTTTCTTT
-	-	TRBJ2-6	TRBV6-1	CASSGQRPSLAGANVLTF	TGTGCCAGCAGTGGGCAGCGACCCTCCCTAGCTGGGGCCAACGTCCTGACTTTC
-	TRBD2	TRBJ2-2	TRBV7-6	CASSLGGRAGTGELFF	TGTGCCAGCAGCTTAGGCGGGAGGGCCGGGACCGGGGAGCTGTTTTTT
once	-	TRBJ2-1	TRBV11-3	CASSSTSGEQFF	-
-	-	TRBJ1-2	TRBV5-6	CASSTGQVFYGYTF	TGTGCCAGCAGTACCGGACAAGTTTTCTATGGCTACACCTTC
-	-	TRBJ2-6	TRBV10-3	CAISESPPGSGANVLTF	TGTGCCATCAGTGAGTCCCCCCCGGGGTCTGGGGCCAACGTCCTGACTTTC
-	-	TRBJ2-2	TRBV7-9	CASSLAGGTGELFF	TGTGCCAGCAGCTTAGCGGGGGGTACCGGGGAGCTGTTTTTT
-	-	TRBJ2-7	TRBV5-1	CASSLGGSGTGYEQYF	TGCGCCAGCAGCTTGGGAGGCTCAGGGACGGGCTACGAGCAGTACTTC
-	-	TRBJ2-7	TRBV10-1	CASSDTLGSSYEQYF	TGCGCCAGCAGTGATACGCTTGGGAGCTCCTACGAGCAGTACTTC
-	-	TRBJ2-1	TRBV7-2	CASSLQRASSYNEQFF	TGTGCCAGCAGCTTACAGCGGGCCAGCTCCTACAATGAGCAGTTCTTC
-	-	TRBJ2-7	TRBV6-6	CASSYDGKIYEQYF	TGTGCCAGCAGTTACGACGGTAAAATCTACGAGCAGTACTTC
-	TRBD1	TRBJ2-2	TRBV11-1	CASSKKRVRGLANTGELFF	TGTGCCAGCAGCAAAAAACGGGTTAGGGGGCTCGCGAACACCGGGGAGCTGTTTTTT
-	-	TRBJ2-7	TRBV7-3	CASSPFGGSYEQYF	TGTGCCAGCAGCCCATTCGGCGGCTCCTACGAGCAGTACTTC
-	-	TRBJ1-1	TRBV7-9	CASSLTGARIGTEAFF	TGTGCCAGCAGCTTAACGGGGGCCCGGATCGGCACTGAAGCTTTCTTT
-	-	TRBJ2-2	TRBV5-6	CASSSGLRGTGELFF	TGTGCCAGCAGCTCGGGCCTCCGGGGCACCGGGGAGCTGTTTTTT
-	-	TRBJ2-3	TRBV6-5	CASKSGSTDTQYF	TGTGCCAGCAAGTCGGGCAGCACAGATACGCAGTATTTT
-	TRBD1	TRBJ2-5	TRBV10-3	CAISRTGQETQYF	TGTGCCATCAGCCGGACAGGGCAAGAGACCCAGTACTTC
-	-	TRBJ1-1	TRBV11-3	CASSLGWGRAFF	TGTGCCAGCAGCTTAGGCTGGGGGCGAGCTTTCTTT
-	TRBD1	TRBJ2-1	TRBV18	CASSLGQGAGNEQFF	TGTGCCAGCTCACTCGGACAGGGGGCGGGCAATGAGCAGTTCTTC
-	TRBD1	TRBJ1-2	TRBV7-7	CASSLGTGDGYTF	TGTGCCAGCAGCTTAGGGACAGGGGATGGCTACACCTTC
-	-	TRBJ2-6	TRBV5-1	CASSSGVRGDNVLTF	TGCGCCAGCAGCTCGGGGGTCAGGGGGGACAACGTCCTGACTTTC
-	TRBD1	TRBJ1-2	TRBV2	CASRTDRANYGYTF	TGTGCCAGCAGGACGGACAGGGCGAACTATGGCTACACCTTC
-	TRBD1	TRBJ2-7	TRBV10-3	CAISGQDPYEQYF	TGTGCCATCAGCGGACAGGATCCCTACGAGCAGTACTTC
-	TRBD1	TRBJ1-5	TRBV28	CASSPGGGQPQHF	TGTGCCAGCAGCCCAGGGGGCGGTCAGCCCCAGCATTTT
-	-	TRBJ2-1	TRBV4-2	CASSQASGITYNEQFF	TGTGCCAGCAGCCAAGCGTCCGGGATCACCTACAATGAGCAGTTCTTC
once	TRBD2	TRBJ2-1	TRBV7-2	CASSLDLWSGSNEQFF	TGTGCCAGCAGCTTAGACCTCTGGAGCGGGAGCAATGAGCAGTTCTTC
once	-	TRBJ2-2	TRBV7-9	CATQGRFAGELFF	TGTGCCACTCAGGGCCGGTTCGCCGGGGAGCTGTTTTTT